The 14 T cell receptor beta chains below were found in one sample sequenced in a study of B cell selection in AIRE deficiency. Sorting defined conventional CD4 T cells as CD4+CD127+. Libraries were prepared by immunoSEQ multiplex PCR; TCRdb keeps only in-frame clonotypes and omits some of them. Here the sample spans around 24,000 clones, approximately 96% being singletons. The sample comprised CD4+CD127+ conventional T cells sorted from PBMCs. These receptor sequences come from a human donor in good health.

J is TRBJ2-2 and V is TRBV10-1, with a weak D call TRBD1 (5 bases). With 2 bases removed from V and 6 bases from J, the gap between germline ends came to 7 bases. The CDR3 totals 13 residues. Germline CDR1 is WNHNN and CDR2 is SYGVQD (reference sequence). This CDR3 reads CASSETGPGELFF. The CDR3 DNA sequence: TGCGCCAGCAGTGAGACAGGTCCCGGGGAGCTGTTTTTT.

The CDR3 spells CASSGTERSYEQYF. CDR3 in DNA: TGCGCCAGCAGCGGGACGGAGCGCTCCTACGAGCAGTACTTC. The chain employs TRBV4-1 and TRBJ2-7, with D perhaps being TRBD1 or TRBD2 (5 bases each). Germline-derived CDR1 and CDR2 are MGHRA and YSYEKL. Trimming cost V 5 bases and J 0 bases, with 11 bases left between them. The CDR3 extends over 14 amino acids.

This clone was seen a single time. J is TRBJ2-7 and V is TRBV5-1; either TRBD1 or TRBD2 may fit D (5 bases each). Germline loops: CDR1 SGHRS, CDR2 YFSETQ. There are 12 residues in the CDR3. Trimming removed 5 bases at V and 5 bases at J, with 11 bases between. Here the CDR3 reads CASRRGGDEQYF. As DNA, the CDR3 is TGCGCCAGCAGGAGGGGTGGTGACGAGCAGTACTTC.

This chain joins TRBV25-1 and TRBJ2-3, with D perhaps TRBD1 (5 bases). CDR3 length equals 13 residues. Trimming took 4 bases from V and 11 from J, leaving 16 bases between them. Germline assignment: CDR1 MGHDK and CDR2 SYGVNS. The CDR3 region is CASSVGQGKGQYF. DNA for the CDR3: TGTGCCAGCAGTGTAGGGCAGGGTAAGGGGCAGTATTTT.

In its sample, this clone was seen once. V usage is TRBV5-6 and J usage is TRBJ2-2; TRBD1 matches 7 bases. The CDR3 is 16 amino acids. Trimming removed 1 base from V and 5 bases from J; junction bases left unmatched: 8. CDR1 SGHDT and CDR2 YYEEEE come from the germline V gene. CDR3 region: CASSLRGTDLTGELFF. DNA for the CDR3: TGTGCCAGCAGCTTGAGAGGGACAGATCTTACCGGGGAGCTGTTTTTT.

CDR3 amino acids: CASRVAGAGRDTQYF. The CDR3 nucleotides are TGTGCCAGCAGGGTAGCGGGGGCGGGCAGAGATACGCAGTATTTT. The chain employs TRBV27 and TRBJ2-3; 9 bases map to TRBD2. V dropped 6 bases and J dropped 5; count of bases not matched to a gene: 9. The germline CDR1 and CDR2 sequences are MNHEY and SMNVEV (reference sequence). The CDR3 has 15 residues.

V usage is TRBV10-3 and J usage is TRBJ1-3, with 8 bases matching TRBD1. Germline V lookup: CDR1 ENHRY, CDR2 SYGVKD. The V gene end was trimmed by 4 bases and the J gene end by 4 bases; junction bases not matched to a gene: 3. The CDR3 contains 14 residues. CDR3 sequence reads: CAISGQGFGNTIYF. CDR3 coding DNA: TGTGCCATCAGTGGACAGGGGTTCGGAAACACCATATATTTT.

This clone has a single count. The chain carries TRBV28 and TRBJ1-6, with 8 nucleotides matching TRBD1. Germline assignment: CDR1 MDHEN and CDR2 SYDVKM. The trim removed 7 bases at V and 9 bases at J, leaving 11 bases unmatched. The CDR3 spans 15 residues. The CDR3 nucleotides read TGTGCCAGCACCCCTCCCCAGGGGGCAGGTTCACCCCTCCACTTT. It encodes CASTPPQGAGSPLHF.

The chain carries TRBV6-5 and TRBJ1-1; D ambiguous. CDR3 size: 15 residues. The V end lost 0 bases, the J end lost 0 bases, and 8 bases lay between the germline ends. Germline V gene data show CDR1 as MNHEY and CDR2 as SVGAGI. CDR3 residues: CASSYSASMNTEAFF. DNA for the CDR3: TGTGCCAGCAGTTACTCCGCCTCCATGAACACTGAAGCTTTCTTT.

The rearrangement uses TRBV10-3 and TRBJ2-4; 10 bases map to TRBD2. The CDR3 has 18 residues. V dropped 3 bases and J dropped 0; count of bases not matched to a gene: 8. The germline V gene encodes CDR1 ENHRY and CDR2 SYGVKD. The CDR3 loop reads CAISERLAGDLAKNIQYF. The CDR3 coding sequence is TGTGCCATCAGTGAAAGGCTAGCGGGGGACCTAGCCAAAAACATTCAGTACTTC.

The table lists this clone with a count of one. The J gene is TRBJ2-5, the V gene TRBV7-9, with TRBD2 matching over 14 bases. CDR3 size: 16 residues. CDR1 and CDR2 from the germline V gene are SEHNR and FQNEAQ (reference sequence). After removal of 7 bases from V and 1 base from J, the junction contained 5 bases not matched to a gene. DNA of the CDR3: TGTGCCAGCACCACCGGGACTAGCGGGGGCCAAGAGACCCAGTACTTC. Encoded protein: CASTTGTSGGQETQYF.

The chain has TRBV25-1 and TRBJ1-4; D possibly corresponds to TRBD1 (6 bases). CDR3 size: 15 residues. The V gene's germline CDR1 is MGHDK and CDR2 SYGVNS. V dropped 4 bases and J dropped 3 bases, with 12 bases sitting between them. CDR3 DNA: TGTGCCAGCAGTGCTCCAGGGGTTGCTAATGAAAAACTGTTTTTT. It translates to CASSAPGVANEKLFF. The full variable domain, with the rest looked up from reference TRBV25-1 and TRBJ1-4, is EADIYQTPRYLVIGTGKKITLECSQTMGHDKMYWYQQDPGMELHLIHYSYGVNSTEKGDLSSESTVSRIRTEHFPLTLESARPSHTSQYLCASSAPGVANEKLFFGSGTQLSVL.

The J gene is TRBJ2-3, the V gene TRBV14; tentatively, D is TRBD1 (5 bases). Per germline, CDR1 SGHDN and CDR2 FVKESK. The CDR3 spans 15 residues. V dropped 5 bases and J dropped 2 bases, with 14 bases sitting between them. CDR3 coding DNA: TGTGCCAGCAGCTTGCAGGGTTTCATCACAGATACGCAGTATTTT. Translation gives CASSLQGFITDTQYF.

The chain is built from TRBV10-1 and TRBJ1-1, with 8 bases that match TRBD1. The CDR3 has 13 residues. The V and J ends lost 8 bases and 2 bases, in that order; junction bases with no gene match: 4. The germline V gene encodes CDR1 WNHNN and CDR2 SYGVQD (reference sequence). CDR3 in DNA: TGCGCCAGCCAGCAGGGGGCAAACACTGAAGCTTTCTTT. This translates into CASQQGANTEAFF.